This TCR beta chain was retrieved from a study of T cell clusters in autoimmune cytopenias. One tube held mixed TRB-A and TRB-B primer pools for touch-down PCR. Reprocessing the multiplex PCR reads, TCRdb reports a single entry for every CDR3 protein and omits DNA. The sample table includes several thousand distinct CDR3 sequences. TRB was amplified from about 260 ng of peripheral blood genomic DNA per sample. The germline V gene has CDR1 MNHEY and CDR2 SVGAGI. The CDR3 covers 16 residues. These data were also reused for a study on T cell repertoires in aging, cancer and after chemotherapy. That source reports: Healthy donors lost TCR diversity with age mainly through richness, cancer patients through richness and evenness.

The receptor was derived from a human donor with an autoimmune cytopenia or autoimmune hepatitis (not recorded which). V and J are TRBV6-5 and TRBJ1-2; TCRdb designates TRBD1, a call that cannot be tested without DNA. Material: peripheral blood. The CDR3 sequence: CASNPGRVPRLGGYTF.